This TCR beta chain is drawn from a study of blood T cell repertoires in COVID-19. About the study: T cells, B-cell-depleted T cells, or PBMCs supplied cDNA or gDNA.

The J segment lost 8 bases and the V segment lost 2 bases, leaving 4 bases of the junction unmatched. Germline V gene data show CDR1 as SGHRS and CDR2 as YFSETQ. This CDR3 region has 13 residues. The data were produced by immunoSEQ multiplex PCR, yet TCRdb's version contains in-frame clones alone and is incomplete. Seen here are roughly 200,000 clones, more than 75% observed once, and the top ten hold roughly 6.2%. The V call is TRBV5-1, the J call TRBJ1-2, with TRBD1 matching over 9 bases. This TCR was recovered from a man aged 55 to 70 who had recovered from COVID-19. Sequenced sample: peripheral blood. CDR3 protein: CASSLQGAIGYTF. The CDR3 DNA reads as TGCGCCAGCAGCTTACAGGGGGCTATCGGCTACACCTTC.